The next 5 T cell receptor beta chains were all read from a single sample in a study of patients with pleural tuberculosis. TCRdb ran MiXCR on the reads and lists one entry per CDR3 protein. The profile shows about 50,000 distinct CDR3 sequences, 7.3% of them singletons. These receptors came from a human donor with pleural tuberculosis.

This clonotype showed up many times. This chain links TRBV15 with TRBJ2-7; unclear D gene. The V end was cut by 1 base, the J end by 2 bases, with 15 bases between. CDR3 length: 16 residues. CDR1 is LNHNV, CDR2 YYDKDF, per germline (reference sequence). The CDR3 DNA reads as TGTGCCACCAGCAGAGTCCAAGGGATTTCGCCCTACGAGCAGTACTTC. Protein product: CATSRVQGISPYEQYF. The variable domain in full, with the rest retrieved from reference TRBV15 and TRBJ2-7, is DAMVIQNPRYQVTQFGKPVTLSCSQTLNHNVMYWYQQKSSQAPKLLFHYYDKDFNNEADTPDNFQSRRPNTSFCFLDIRSPGLGDTAMYLCATSRVQGISPYEQYFGPGTRLTVT.

There are a few counts of this clonotype. The CDR3 DNA reads TGCAGTGTGATAGGGGGCTCTAACTATGGCTACACCTTC. This gives the protein CSVIGGSNYGYTF. J is TRBJ1-2 and V is TRBV29-1, with 7 bases matching TRBD1. There are 13 residues in the CDR3. In germline, CDR1 is SQVTM, CDR2 ANQGSEA.

Worth noting for this clonotype: Possible read error: a much larger clone is one base away. V is TRBV4-1 and J is TRBJ1-1; possible D gene TRBD1, 6 bases. The CDR3 is 17 amino acids. Germline lookup yields CDR1 MGHRA and CDR2 YSYEKL. CDR3 sequence (DNA): TGCGCCAGCAGCCCGAACGTACCTTTAACAGGGATCACTGAAGCTTCCTTT. As protein: CASSPNVPLTGITEASF.

This clonotype was recorded many times. The genes are TRBV20-1 and TRBJ2-1; D is undetermined. This CDR3 has 11 amino acids. Germline lookup yields CDR1 DFQATT and CDR2 SNEGSKA (reference sequence). V lost 6 bases, J lost 5 bases, and 8 bases lay in between. The CDR3 DNA is TGCAGTGCGTTTCACAACAATGAGCAGTTCTTC. Translated, it gives CSAFHNNEQFF.

This clonotype has ten or more counts. The chain recombines TRBV24-1 with TRBJ2-1; D call uncertain. Germline assignment: CDR1 KGHDR and CDR2 SFDVKD. The CDR3 runs to 13 residues. V was trimmed by 1 base and J by 5 bases, leaving 5 bases between them. The CDR3 DNA reads TGTGCCACCAGTGATTTCTCGCACAATGAGCAGTTCTTC. Translation: CATSDFSHNEQFF.